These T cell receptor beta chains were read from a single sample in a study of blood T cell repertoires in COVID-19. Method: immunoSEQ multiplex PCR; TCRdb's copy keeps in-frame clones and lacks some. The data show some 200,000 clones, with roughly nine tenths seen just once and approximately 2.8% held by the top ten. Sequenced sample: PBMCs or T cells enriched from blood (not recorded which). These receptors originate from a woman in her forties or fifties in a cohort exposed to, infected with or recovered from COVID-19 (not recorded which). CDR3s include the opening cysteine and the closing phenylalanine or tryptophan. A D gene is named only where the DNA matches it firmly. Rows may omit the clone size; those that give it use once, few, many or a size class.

cdr3_nt: TGTGCCAGCACCGAGGGTAGCGGAAATACGCAGTATTTT
cdr3_aa: CASTEGSGNTQYF
j_call: TRBJ2-3
clone_size: NA
v_call: TRBV6-5
cdr3_length: 13
d_call: NA

cdr3_nt: TGTGCCAGCTCAGGACGGGACGGGAGCACTGAAGCTTTCTTT
cdr3_aa: CASSGRDGSTEAFF
j_call: TRBJ1-1
clone_size: NA
v_call: TRBV18
cdr3_length: 14
d_call: NA

cdr3_nt: TGTGCCAGCTCACCAACAGGGACAGAGACCCAGTACTTC
cdr3_aa: CASSPTGTETQYF
j_call: TRBJ2-5
clone_size: NA
v_call: TRBV18
cdr3_length: 13
d_call: NA

cdr3_nt: TGTGCCAGCAGCTTAGGGGGGACTACGAACACTGAAGCTTTCTTT
cdr3_aa: CASSLGGTTNTEAFF
j_call: TRBJ1-1
clone_size: NA
v_call: TRBV7-9
cdr3_length: 15
d_call: NA

cdr3_nt: TGCGCCAGCAACGACAGGGGGAACACTGAAGCTTTCTTT
cdr3_aa: CASNDRGNTEAFF
j_call: TRBJ1-1
clone_size: NA
v_call: TRBV5-1
cdr3_length: 13
d_call: TRBD1

cdr3_nt: TGTGCCAGCAGCCAAGATAGTCTAGCGGGGGGCTACGAGCAGTACTTC
cdr3_aa: CASSQDSLAGGYEQYF
j_call: TRBJ2-7
clone_size: NA
v_call: TRBV4-2
cdr3_length: 16
d_call: TRBD2

cdr3_nt: TGTGCCAGCAGCCCTATCACCGGGGAGCTGTTTTTT
cdr3_aa: CASSPITGELFF
j_call: TRBJ2-2
clone_size: NA
v_call: TRBV28
cdr3_length: 12
d_call: NA

cdr3_nt: TGTGCCAGCAGCCCGAAAGAGAGGGGGACTGAAGCTTTCTTT
cdr3_aa: CASSPKERGTEAFF
j_call: TRBJ1-1
clone_size: NA
v_call: TRBV7-2
cdr3_length: 14
d_call: NA

cdr3_nt: TGTGCCAGTAGTATAGGGGGAGCTAATGAAAAACTGTTTTTT
cdr3_aa: CASSIGGANEKLFF
j_call: TRBJ1-4
clone_size: NA
v_call: TRBV19
cdr3_length: 14
d_call: NA

cdr3_nt: TGTGCCAGCAGTGAAGCTTTGTTGCAGGTCAATCAGCCCCAGCATTTT
cdr3_aa: CASSEALLQVNQPQHF
j_call: TRBJ1-5
clone_size: NA
v_call: TRBV6-1
cdr3_length: 16
d_call: NA

cdr3_nt: TGTGCCAGCCAGACGACTAGCGGGACGCGATATGAGCAGTTCTTC
cdr3_aa: CASQTTSGTRYEQFF
j_call: TRBJ2-1
clone_size: NA
v_call: TRBV7-9
cdr3_length: 15
d_call: TRBD2

cdr3_nt: TGTGCCAGCAGCGCCCAGGGGGGCGGGTCCGAGCAGTACTTC
cdr3_aa: CASSAQGGGSEQYF
j_call: TRBJ2-7
clone_size: NA
v_call: TRBV9
cdr3_length: 14
d_call: NA

cdr3_nt: TGTGCCTACAAACAGGGGCGGTTGTCTGGAAACACCATATATTTT
cdr3_aa: CAYKQGRLSGNTIYF
j_call: TRBJ1-3
clone_size: NA
v_call: TRBV30
cdr3_length: 15
d_call: TRBD1

cdr3_nt: TGTGCCAGCAGCTTAGGGACAATTGAAGCTTTCTTT
cdr3_aa: CASSLGTIEAFF
j_call: TRBJ1-1
clone_size: NA
v_call: TRBV7-9
cdr3_length: 12
d_call: NA

cdr3_nt: TGTGCCAGCAGCCCCCGGAGGGGTGATGAAAAACTGTTTTTT
cdr3_aa: CASSPRRGDEKLFF
j_call: TRBJ1-4
clone_size: NA
v_call: TRBV7-2
cdr3_length: 14
d_call: NA

cdr3_nt: TGTGCCATCTTAAGACTAGCGGAGAACTACAATGAGCAGTTCTTC
cdr3_aa: CAILRLAENYNEQFF
j_call: TRBJ2-1
clone_size: NA
v_call: TRBV10-3
cdr3_length: 15
d_call: TRBD2

cdr3_nt: TGTGCCAGCAGTTACAGGGGGCAACAGCCCCAGCATTTT
cdr3_aa: CASSYRGQQPQHF
j_call: TRBJ1-5
clone_size: few
v_call: TRBV7-2
cdr3_length: 13
d_call: TRBD1

cdr3_nt: TGTGCCAGCAGTGGGCGGATTACCACAACCCAAGATTCACCCCTCCACTTT
cdr3_aa: CASSGRITTTQDSPLHF
j_call: TRBJ1-6
clone_size: NA
v_call: TRBV2
cdr3_length: 17
d_call: NA

cdr3_nt: TGTGCCAGCAGCTTAGCGGCGACTAGCGGTACCTACGAGCAGTACTTC
cdr3_aa: CASSLAATSGTYEQYF
j_call: TRBJ2-7
clone_size: NA
v_call: TRBV7-2
cdr3_length: 16
d_call: TRBD2

cdr3_nt: TGTGCCAGCAGCTTAGCGGCAGGGGGAGCCAGCTACGAGCAGTACTTC
cdr3_aa: CASSLAAGGASYEQYF
j_call: TRBJ2-7
clone_size: NA
v_call: TRBV7-9
cdr3_length: 16
d_call: TRBD1

cdr3_nt: TGCGCCAGCAGCCTCACGGTGGTGCGGGGGGGCACAGATACGCAGTATTTT
cdr3_aa: CASSLTVVRGGTDTQYF
j_call: TRBJ2-3
clone_size: NA
v_call: TRBV5-1
cdr3_length: 17
d_call: TRBD2

cdr3_nt: TGTGCCAGCAGCCAAGGACTGACCCCGAACACTGAAGCTTTCTTT
cdr3_aa: CASSQGLTPNTEAFF
j_call: TRBJ1-1
clone_size: NA
v_call: TRBV3-1/TRBV3-2
cdr3_length: 15
d_call: NA

cdr3_nt: TGTGCCAGCAGCTTGGCCCGGGGTCGGAGCACTGAAGCTTTCTTT
cdr3_aa: CASSLARGRSTEAFF
j_call: TRBJ1-1
clone_size: NA
v_call: TRBV5-4
cdr3_length: 15
d_call: NA

cdr3_nt: TGCGCCAGCCAAACAGGCTCTGGAAACACCATATATTTT
cdr3_aa: CASQTGSGNTIYF
j_call: TRBJ1-3
clone_size: NA
v_call: TRBV5-1
cdr3_length: 13
d_call: NA

cdr3_nt: TGTGCCAGCAGTTGGACAGGGGCCCCAGATACGCAGTATTTT
cdr3_aa: CASSWTGAPDTQYF
j_call: TRBJ2-3
clone_size: NA
v_call: TRBV28
cdr3_length: 14
d_call: TRBD1

cdr3_nt: TGTGCCAGCAGTGACGGCCAGGGGTGGATCATGAACACTGAAGCTTTCTTT
cdr3_aa: CASSDGQGWIMNTEAFF
j_call: TRBJ1-1
clone_size: NA
v_call: TRBV2
cdr3_length: 17
d_call: NA

cdr3_nt: TGTGCCAGCAGCCAAGGGACTAGCGGGGGGGCCTACAATGAGCAGTTCTTC
cdr3_aa: CASSQGTSGGAYNEQFF
j_call: TRBJ2-1
clone_size: NA
v_call: TRBV27
cdr3_length: 17
d_call: TRBD2

cdr3_nt: TGTGCCAGTAAACGGGACAGGGGGCGAGAGACCCAGTACTTC
cdr3_aa: CASKRDRGRETQYF
j_call: TRBJ2-5
clone_size: NA
v_call: TRBV19
cdr3_length: 14
d_call: TRBD1

cdr3_nt: TGCAGCGTTGGGACCGGGAGCTATGGCTACACCTTC
cdr3_aa: CSVGTGSYGYTF
j_call: TRBJ1-2
clone_size: NA
v_call: TRBV29-1
cdr3_length: 12
d_call: NA

cdr3_nt: TGTGCCAGCACCCGGGGGGTAGGGGAGACCCAGTACTTC
cdr3_aa: CASTRGVGETQYF
j_call: TRBJ2-5
clone_size: NA
v_call: TRBV27
cdr3_length: 13
d_call: TRBD2

cdr3_nt: TGTGCCAGCAGCCCCGACAGGGGCAGCTATGGCTACACCTTC
cdr3_aa: CASSPDRGSYGYTF
j_call: TRBJ1-2
clone_size: NA
v_call: TRBV7-9
cdr3_length: 14
d_call: TRBD1

cdr3_nt: TGTGCCAGCAGCCGATCTCCTACCTCGAACACCGGGGAGCTGTTTTTT
cdr3_aa: CASSRSPTSNTGELFF
j_call: TRBJ2-2
clone_size: NA
v_call: TRBV7-3
cdr3_length: 16
d_call: NA

cdr3_nt: TGTGCCAGCGCCGATGCGGTACAGGTCAGGGTCTACGAGCAGTACTTC
cdr3_aa: CASADAVQVRVYEQYF
j_call: TRBJ2-7
clone_size: NA
v_call: TRBV2
cdr3_length: 16
d_call: NA

cdr3_nt: TGTGCCAGCAGTTACTCGACAGGGCTCACTGAAGCTTTCTTT
cdr3_aa: CASSYSTGLTEAFF
j_call: TRBJ1-1
clone_size: NA
v_call: TRBV6-5
cdr3_length: 14
d_call: TRBD1

cdr3_nt: TGCGCCAGCAGCCAAGATTGGCGGTCACCCCTCCACTTT
cdr3_aa: CASSQDWRSPLHF
j_call: TRBJ1-6
clone_size: NA
v_call: TRBV4-3
cdr3_length: 13
d_call: NA

cdr3_nt: TGTGCCAGCTCCCCGCCCCAGGGCTATGGCTACACCTTC
cdr3_aa: CASSPPQGYGYTF
j_call: TRBJ1-2
clone_size: NA
v_call: TRBV18
cdr3_length: 13
d_call: NA

cdr3_nt: TGTGCCAGCAGGCCTACAGGGGGAAGGACTGAAGCTTTCTTT
cdr3_aa: CASRPTGGRTEAFF
j_call: TRBJ1-1
clone_size: NA
v_call: TRBV6-5
cdr3_length: 14
d_call: TRBD1

cdr3_nt: TGCGCCAGCAGCCCGCCTAGCGGGGGGGCCAATGAGCAGTTCTTC
cdr3_aa: CASSPPSGGANEQFF
j_call: TRBJ2-1
clone_size: NA
v_call: TRBV4-1
cdr3_length: 15
d_call: TRBD2

cdr3_nt: TGTGCCAGCAGCGACGGGAGGGTCCAAGAGACCCAGTACTTC
cdr3_aa: CASSDGRVQETQYF
j_call: TRBJ2-5
clone_size: NA
v_call: TRBV2
cdr3_length: 14
d_call: TRBD2

cdr3_nt: TGTGCCAGCAGCCAAGATTCGCAGGGGTTGGGTCAGCCCCAGCATTTT
cdr3_aa: CASSQDSQGLGQPQHF
j_call: TRBJ1-5
clone_size: NA
v_call: TRBV4-2
cdr3_length: 16
d_call: NA